Presented here are 2 T cell receptor beta chains from one specimen sequenced in a study of CD8+ T cells in alopecia areata listed by TCRdb under 2018. Interpreted using the paper, the time point label stands for: less than five weeks on oral tofacitinib. The sample's treatment or condition, from its label and the paper: oral pan-JAK inhibitor, 5-10 mg twice daily. The method behind the library was the immunoSEQ multiplex PCR assay. To provide template for TCR sequencing, every sample had RNA extracted and reverse transcribed into cDNA. Held by TCRdb, this immuneACCESS table contains in-frame sequences only and omits some clones. Under half of the omission traces to an unresolved V gene where checked; the cause of the rest is unknown. The sample has approximately 170,000 clones on record, 50% to 60% of them singletons. About 0.65% of the sample is held by the ten biggest clonotypes. Sample: CD4+ T cells sorted from blood, taken at week 4, from a patient treated with tofacitinib. The receptors here all came from a human donor with alopecia areata.

The gene calls are TRBV2 and TRBJ1-4; D remains unclear. Trimming cost V 7 bases and J 8 bases, with 8 bases left between them. The CDR3 contains 11 residues. CDR1 SNHLY and CDR2 FYNNEI come from the germline V gene. The CDR3: CASTGREKLFF. CDR3 bases: TGTGCCAGCACTGGGAGAGAAAAACTGTTTTTT.

The rearrangement uses TRBV5-8 and TRBJ1-5; D is unresolved. The germline V and J ends were trimmed by 4 bases and 2 bases, with 10 bases remaining between them. This CDR3 spans 14 amino acids. Germline V gene sequence: CDR1 SGHTS, CDR2 YDEGEE. The CDR3 here is CASSNYRGNQPQHF. For the CDR3, the DNA is TGTGCCAGCAGCAATTATCGGGGCAATCAGCCCCAGCATTTT. The whole variable domain, filled in from reference TRBV5-8 and TRBJ1-5, reads EAGVTQSPTHLIKTRGQQATLRCSPISGHTSVYWYQQALGLGLQFLLWYDEGEERNRGNFPPRFSGRQFPNYSSELNVNALELEDSALYLCASSNYRGNQPQHFGDGTRLSIL.